The entry that follows covers one TCR beta chain sequence. Germline-derived CDR1 and CDR2 are SGDLS and YYNGEE. V dropped 5 bases and J dropped 2 bases, with 11 bases sitting between them. This CDR3 has 14 amino acids. The assay was immunoSEQ multiplex PCR, and TCRdb's table has in-frame clones only and misses some. The sample has 45,000 to 55,000 clones; about 90% are singletons. The entry originates in a study of T cell changes during pregnancy in multiple sclerosis. The sequence came from a female donor with multiple sclerosis, enrolled in a pregnancy study. The chain is built from TRBV9 and TRBJ1-3; perhaps TRBD1 as D (6 bases). This material consisted of peripheral blood, taken in the first trimester of pregnancy. Here the CDR3 DNA reads TGTGCCAGCAGTGAACGACAGGCTGGAAACACCATATATTTT. Residues: CASSERQAGNTIYF.